This T cell receptor (beta chain) is from a study of T cell repertoires in cytomegalovirus infection. About the study: Matching HLA type, along with CMV infection, was indicated by public TCR beta signatures. Study-level points and caveats: In two of eight donors, the top clonotype was HLA-C-restricted CMV-specific.

A remark on this clonotype: Its antigen is not identified.

TCRdb re-derived calls from the reads in MiXCR, one entry per CDR3 protein. The data hold hundreds of thousands of distinct CDR3 sequences, with less than 40% observed a single time. CDR3 length equals 14 residues. Trimming removed 6 bases from V and 5 bases from J; junction bases left unmatched: 7. CDR1 is SGHNT, CDR2 YYREEE, per germline (reference sequence). The genes are TRBV5-4 and TRBJ2-3; TRBD2 aligns across 9 bases. Sequencing input: PBMCs. This clonotype was obtained from a human donor in good health (CMV status not recorded). Some clones in this sample may be carry-over from other donors' samples. The CDR3 loop is CASTKAGGGDTQYF. The CDR3 DNA reads TGTGCCAGCACCAAAGCGGGAGGTGGAGATACGCAGTATTTT.